The entry that follows covers one T cell receptor beta chain sequence. The data were obtained in a study of cytomegalovirus exposure and HLA in healthy donors. Both 60 Vbeta primers and 13 Jbeta primers went into the PCR. The data were produced by immunoSEQ multiplex PCR, yet TCRdb's version contains in-frame clones alone and is incomplete. Among some 140,000 clones listed, roughly 85% were seen once. Germline V lookup: CDR1 SGDLS, CDR2 YYNGEE. With V trimmed by 3 bases and J by 4 bases, 11 bases remained unmatched. CDR3 length: 17 amino acids. The rearrangement links TRBV9 to TRBJ2-1; 9 bases fit TRBD2. The clonotype originates from a man aged 40-49 years in good health and CMV-seropositive. Input material: PBMCs. The CDR3: CASSGGVGLAGYNEQFF. The CDR3 DNA reads TGTGCCAGCAGCGGAGGGGTGGGGCTAGCGGGGTACAATGAGCAGTTCTTC.